Presented here are 20 T cell receptor beta chains from one specimen sequenced in a study of blood T cell repertoires in COVID-19. Only in-frame clones appear in the TCRdb table, and some are missing; sequencing was by immunoSEQ multiplex PCR. Among fewer than 200,000 clones listed, around 84% were seen once. Sequencing was carried out using PBMCs or T cells enriched from blood (not recorded which). The receptor source for this set is a man aged 50 to 59 who had recovered from COVID-19.

V usage is TRBV27 and J usage is TRBJ1-5, with D possibly TRBD1 on 6 matching bases. V lost 5 bases and J 8 bases, leaving 19 bases between the germline ends. CDR1 and CDR2 from the germline V gene are MNHEY and SMNVEV (reference sequence). There are 15 residues in the CDR3. The CDR3 nucleotides read TGTGCCAGCAGTCAAATTGGCGGGGGCGGGAAGCCCCAGCATTTT. Translation: CASSQIGGGGKPQHF.

The chain is built from TRBV6-4 and TRBJ1-2; 7 positions agree with TRBD1. Germline V gives CDR1 MRHNA, CDR2 SNTAGT. The CDR3 spans 13 residues. The J segment lost 8 bases and the V segment lost 4 bases, leaving 7 bases of the junction unmatched. As DNA, the CDR3 is TGTGCCAGCAGTGGGGACAGTACGTCAGGCTACACCTTC. This encodes CASSGDSTSGYTF.

The rearrangement joins TRBV9 to TRBJ2-3; 7 nucleotides agree with TRBD1. CDR1 is SGDLS and CDR2 is YYNGEE in the germline V gene. Trimming took 0 bases from V and 2 from J; bases not matched to a gene: 3. CDR3 size: 15 residues. This CDR3 is CASSVGQGVTDTQYF. Here the CDR3 DNA reads TGTGCCAGCAGCGTAGGACAGGGCGTCACAGATACGCAGTATTTT.

The chain has TRBV9 and TRBJ1-2; D is perhaps TRBD1 (6 bases). The CDR3 covers 14 residues. Germline CDR1 reads SGDLS; CDR2 reads YYNGEE. V lost 0 bases and J lost 5, with 11 bases in between. CDR3 sequence: CASSVAGEGYGYTF. Here the CDR3 DNA reads TGTGCCAGCAGCGTAGCAGGGGAGGGATATGGCTACACCTTC.

This sequence joins TRBV6-1 and TRBJ2-2; 9 nucleotides match TRBD2. The CDR3 contains 15 residues. Trimming cost V 7 bases and J 5 bases; bases outside gene matches: 8. Germline values: CDR1 MNHNS, CDR2 SASEGT. The CDR3 DNA sequence: TGTGCCAGCAAAACCGTGCGGGGGGGAACCGGGGAGCTGTTTTTT. Translated, it gives CASKTVRGGTGELFF.

The chain joins TRBV25-1 to TRBJ2-5, with 9 bases fitting TRBD2. The CDR3 covers 16 residues. V shed 2 bases and J 4 bases; nucleotides not matched to a gene: 8. The germline V gene has CDR1 MGHDK and CDR2 SYGVNS. CDR3 in amino acids: CASSEGGLAGRETQYF. DNA for the CDR3: TGTGCCAGCAGTGAAGGCGGCCTAGCGGGGCGAGAGACCCAGTACTTC.

The V call is TRBV13, the J call TRBJ2-3; TRBD2 aligns across 14 bases. Germline values: CDR1 PRHDT, CDR2 FYEKMQ (reference sequence). The trim removed 3 bases at V and 4 bases at J, leaving 15 bases unmatched. CDR3 length: 20 residues. The CDR3 nucleotides are TGTGCCAGCAGCTTTGTCTGGGGACTAGCGGGGGCCGGGGGCCCAGATACGCAGTATTTT. Protein: CASSFVWGLAGAGGPDTQYF.

This clone was observed a single time. V and J are TRBV11-3 and TRBJ1-4; TRBD1 aligns across 10 bases. The CDR3 spans 15 residues. CDR1 SGHNT and CDR2 YENEEA come from the germline V gene. The V and J ends lost 5 bases and 8 bases, in that order; junction bases with no gene match: 8. The CDR3 reads CASSNRDRGREKLFF. The DNA for the CDR3 is TGTGCCAGCAGCAACCGGGACAGGGGTCGGGAAAAACTGTTTTTT. Full variable domain (missing parts from reference TRBV11-3 and TRBJ1-4): EAGVVQSPRYKIIEKKQPVAFWCNPISGHNTLYWYLQNLGQGPELLIRYENEEAVDDSQLPKDRFSAERLKGVDSTLKIQPAELGDSAVYLCASSNRDRGREKLFFGSGTQLSVL.

To note about this clone: A junction boundary mismatches the germline segment, possibly from a read error. The chain is built from TRBV28 and TRBJ2-7; 11 nucleotides align to TRBD1. The germline V gene has CDR1 MDHEN and CDR2 SYDVKM. This CDR3 region has 14 residues. The CDR3 nucleotides are TGTACCAGCAGCCGCGGGACAGGGGGTAGACAGCAGTACTTC. Residues: CTSSRGTGGRQQYF.

The rearrangement joins TRBV30 to TRBJ1-3; D unclear. The germline gives CDR1 GTSNPN, CDR2 SVGIG (reference sequence). V was pared by 2 bases and J by 0 bases, with 8 bases between. This CDR3 spans 14 amino acids. The CDR3 loop is CAWSPVSSGNTIYF. CDR3 DNA: TGTGCCTGGAGTCCCGTCAGCTCTGGAAACACCATATATTTT.

V gene TRBV5-1 combines with J gene TRBJ2-3; D remains ambiguous. Trimming took 0 bases from V and 5 from J, leaving 13 bases between them. Germline CDR1 and CDR2: SGHRS and YFSETQ. The CDR3 is made up of 15 amino acids. The CDR3 DNA follows: TGCGCCAGCAGCTTGGAGGTGACAAACGGAGATACGCAGTATTTT. This translates into CASSLEVTNGDTQYF.

V and J are TRBV7-9 and TRBJ2-5, with 11 bases that match TRBD2. Germline values: CDR1 SEHNR, CDR2 FQNEAQ (reference sequence). V lost 1 base to trimming and J lost 0 bases; unmatched junction nucleotides: 4. The CDR3 is made up of 17 amino acids. CDR3 region: CASSLDLTSGDQETQYF. As DNA, the CDR3 is TGTGCCAGCAGCTTAGATCTGACTAGCGGGGACCAAGAGACCCAGTACTTC.

There are a few counts of this clone. The genes are TRBV6-5 and TRBJ1-1; no clear D. The germline V and J ends were trimmed by 0 bases and 4 bases, with 12 bases remaining between them. CDR3 size: 15 residues. Germline CDR1 reads MNHEY; CDR2 reads SVGAGI. The CDR3 DNA reads TGTGCCAGCAGTTACTCGCGGATTCTCCGCACTGAAGCTTTCTTT. It is translated as CASSYSRILRTEAFF.

The chain uses TRBV6-2 or TRBV6-3 and TRBJ1-5; the D is unclear. The V gene's germline CDR1 is MNHEY and CDR2 SVGEGT. The CDR3 runs to 12 residues. With 2 bases removed from V and 4 bases from J, the gap between germline ends came to 3 bases. CDR3 in DNA: TGTGCCAGCAGTTACCTAAATCAGCCCCAGCATTTT. Amino acids: CASSYLNQPQHF.

This clone was counted only a few times. This rearrangement joins TRBV7-8 to TRBJ2-3, with D perhaps TRBD2 (6 bases). Trimming removed 5 bases at V and 5 bases at J, with 17 bases between. This CDR3 is 15 amino acids long. CDR1 and CDR2 (germline): SGHVS, FQNEAQ. CDR3 region: CASSNSGTFKDTQYF. The CDR3 region has the DNA TGTGCCAGCAGCAACTCCGGGACTTTTAAAGATACGCAGTATTTT.

The chain uses TRBV18 and TRBJ1-1, with D possibly matching TRBD1 (5 bases). CDR3 size: 15 residues. V lost 4 bases and J lost 2, with 14 bases in between. Germline CDR1 and CDR2: KGHSH and LQKENI. CDR3 DNA: TGTGCCAGCTCACGTATGGGGGGACGTAACACTGAAGCTTTCTTT. Translation gives CASSRMGGRNTEAFF.

V gene TRBV7-6 combines with J gene TRBJ2-2, with 10 bases identical to TRBD2. From germline, CDR1 is SGHVS and CDR2 FNYEAQ. V lost 3 bases and J lost 3; bases outside the gene matches: 1. The CDR3 is 15 amino acids. CDR3 in DNA: TGTGCCAGCAGCTTGGGGACTAGCGACACCGGGGAGCTGTTTTTT. Translation gives CASSLGTSDTGELFF.

The chain carries TRBV10-3 and TRBJ1-4; no definite D call. Trimming removed 6 bases from V and 4 bases from J, with 9 bases in between. Germline V lookup: CDR1 ENHRY, CDR2 SYGVKD. There are 13 residues in the CDR3. CDR3 DNA sequence: TGTGCCATCAGATCCGGGGATAATGAAAAACTGTTTTTT. Translation: CAIRSGDNEKLFF.

The V gene is TRBV27, the J gene TRBJ2-2; D gene ambiguous. The CDR3 is 14 residues long. Germline CDR1 MNHEY, CDR2 SMNVEV (reference sequence). The V end lost 2 bases, the J end lost 1 base, and 5 bases lay between the germline ends. The CDR3 loop reads CASSLRVNTGELFF. The DNA for the CDR3 is TGTGCCAGCAGTTTACGAGTGAACACCGGGGAGCTGTTTTTT.

This chain uses TRBV11-3 with TRBJ2-7; possible D gene TRBD1, 5 bases. This CDR3 contains 14 residues. Germline V gene lookup returns CDR1 SGHNT and CDR2 YENEEA. Trimming left V 6 bases short and J 9 bases short, with 21 bases between. The CDR3 sequence is CASSQTGAPWGQYF. CDR3 sequence (DNA): TGTGCCAGCAGTCAAACAGGTGCTCCCTGGGGGCAGTACTTC.